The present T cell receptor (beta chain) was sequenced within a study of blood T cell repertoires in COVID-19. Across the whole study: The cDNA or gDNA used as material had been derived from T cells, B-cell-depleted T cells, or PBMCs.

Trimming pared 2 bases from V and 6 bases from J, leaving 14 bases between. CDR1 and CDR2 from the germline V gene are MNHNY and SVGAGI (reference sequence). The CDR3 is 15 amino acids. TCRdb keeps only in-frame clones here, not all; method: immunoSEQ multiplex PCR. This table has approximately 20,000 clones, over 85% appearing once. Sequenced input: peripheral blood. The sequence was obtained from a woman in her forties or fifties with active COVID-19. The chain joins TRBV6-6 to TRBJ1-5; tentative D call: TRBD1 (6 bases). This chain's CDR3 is CASSYTTGSGQPQHF. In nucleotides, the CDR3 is TGTGCCAGCAGTTACACAACAGGGTCGGGTCAGCCCCAGCATTTT.